Shown below are 4 T cell receptor beta chains from a single sample sequenced in a study of cytomegalovirus exposure and HLA in healthy donors. This PCR relied on a set of 60 Vbeta primers and 13 Jbeta primers. Measured with immunoSEQ multiplex PCR; TCRdb has only the in-frame clones, and not every one. The sample yields about 160,000 clones, 70% to 85% seen once. Sequenced material: PBMCs. The receptors here all came from a man aged 25 to 40 in good health and CMV-seropositive.

The chain recombines TRBV7-7 with TRBJ2-3, with D possibly matching TRBD1 (5 bases). Germline lookup yields CDR1 SSHAT and CDR2 FNYEAQ (reference sequence). The V end lost 5 bases, the J end lost 2 bases, and 11 bases lay between the germline ends. The CDR3 extends over 14 amino acids. CDR3 region: CASSLRAFTDTQYF. The CDR3 DNA reads TGTGCCAGCAGCCTCAGGGCCTTCACAGATACGCAGTATTTT.

This chain joins TRBV4-1 and TRBJ2-7, with 9 bases matching TRBD2. From germline, CDR1 is MGHRA and CDR2 YSYEKL. V was pared by 0 bases and J by 1 base, with 13 bases of the junction left unmatched. This CDR3 spans 19 amino acids. Here the CDR3 reads CASSQDPIGSGGPSYEQYF. CDR3 nucleotide sequence: TGCGCCAGCAGCCAAGATCCTATAGGTAGCGGGGGCCCTTCCTACGAGCAGTACTTC.

In this sample, this clone turned up a few times. The chain employs TRBV30 and TRBJ2-7, with TRBD2 as a possible D gene (7 bases). This CDR3 has 13 residues. Germline loops: CDR1 GTSNPN, CDR2 SVGIG (reference sequence). V was shortened by 5 bases and J by 1 base, with 12 bases between the two germline ends. This chain's CDR3 is CAWAGALSYEQYF. The CDR3 DNA reads as TGTGCCTGGGCGGGGGCCCTTTCCTACGAGCAGTACTTC.

This rearrangement joins TRBV15 to TRBJ1-1; tentatively, D is TRBD1 (6 bases). There are 16 residues in the CDR3. The V end was cut by 1 base, the J end by 5 bases, with 17 bases between. Germline CDR1 is LNHNV and CDR2 is YYDKDF (reference sequence). The CDR3 is CATSRGGGVLGTEAFF. In DNA, the CDR3 is TGTGCCACCAGCAGAGGGGGGGGCGTCTTGGGGACTGAAGCTTTCTTT. The whole variable domain, filled in from reference TRBV15 and TRBJ1-1, reads DAMVIQNPRYQVTQFGKPVTLSCSQTLNHNVMYWYQQKSSQAPKLLFHYYDKDFNNEADTPDNFQSRRPNTSFCFLDIRSPGLGDTAMYLCATSRGGGVLGTEAFFGQGTRLTVV.